Included here is one T cell receptor beta chain sequence, with context. This sample is drawn from a study of human T cells and chemical hapten exposure. For the study at large: In the roughly 24-week study, patients were dosed weekly with diphenylcyclopropenone on the scalp throughout.

The sample's time point: patch test 1, 2 weeks after DPC sensitization. Treatment described: therapeutic diphenylcyclopropenone sensitization with weekly scalp DPC. Each patch-test visit's blood sample preceded patch application. TCRdb re-analysed the RACE reads in MiXCR, keeping a single row per CDR3 protein. The data contain some 80,000 distinct CDR3 sequences, about 10% of them seen just once; the ten biggest clones take up around 4.2%. Looked up from germline, CDR1 is MNHEY and CDR2 is SVGEGT. V was cut by 4 bases and J by 1 base, with 10 bases left in between. The CDR3 spans 14 residues. The sample consisted of whole blood, taken in connection with sensitization to the hapten diphenylcyclopropenone (DPC). This rearrangement joins TRBV6-2 or TRBV6-3 to TRBJ1-1; no definite D call. This receptor was taken from a woman aged 50 to 65 with alopecia areata. Some clones in this sample may be carry-over from other donors' samples. The CDR3 reads CASSSYYPNTEAFF. Written as DNA, the CDR3 is TGTGCCAGCAGTTCCTATTATCCGAACACTGAAGCTTTCTTT.